The 3 T cell receptor beta chains listed next were all sequenced from one sample in a study of shared clonotypes between healthy human individuals. Here immunoSEQ multiplex PCR was the method, and the copy in TCRdb shows in-frame clones only, minus some. The sample holds hundreds of thousands of clones; about 74% are singletons and the top ten take about 1.7%. Sequences were obtained from memory CD4+ T cells sorted from blood. Subset specified: CD45RA-negative fraction. Source of these receptors: a woman between 25 and 40 years old in good health.

The chain couples TRBV15 to TRBJ2-3, with 9 nucleotides matching TRBD2. The CDR3 length is 16 residues. Unmatched junction bases numbered 8, after V lost 3 bases and J lost 4 bases. Germline CDR1 and CDR2: LNHNV and YYDKDF (reference sequence). The DNA for the CDR3 is TGTGCCACCAGCAGGGGGACTAGCCCAAGCGCAGATACGCAGTATTTT. Translated, it gives CATSRGTSPSADTQYF.

The CDR3 DNA reads TGTGCCAGCAGTTCAGGGACTGCGGGGGCCAACGTCCTGACTTTC. It encodes CASSSGTAGANVLTF. This sequence joins TRBV7-8 and TRBJ2-6; possible D gene TRBD2, 6 bases. Germline-derived CDR1 and CDR2 are SGHVS and FQNEAQ. The CDR3 sequence is 15 residues long. With 6 bases removed from V and 4 bases from J, the gap between germline ends came to 13 bases. The whole variable domain, filled in from reference TRBV7-8 and TRBJ2-6, reads GAGVSQSPRYKVAKRGQDVALRCDPISGHVSLFWYQQALGQGPEFLTYFQNEAQLDKSGLPSDRFFAERPEGSVSTLKIQRTQQEDSAVYLCASSSGTAGANVLTFGAGSRLTVL.

As for this clone: The same CDR3 is also encoded by other DNA sequences in this sample. The chain employs TRBV6-5 and TRBJ2-1; D is undetermined. Germline V gene data show CDR1 as MNHEY and CDR2 as SVGAGI. Trimming cost V 6 bases and J 4 bases, with 10 bases left between them. CDR3 length: 13 amino acids. CDR3 DNA sequence: TGTGCCAGCAGAGGTAGCAGGTACAATGAGCAGTTCTTC. Its translation: CASRGSRYNEQFF.